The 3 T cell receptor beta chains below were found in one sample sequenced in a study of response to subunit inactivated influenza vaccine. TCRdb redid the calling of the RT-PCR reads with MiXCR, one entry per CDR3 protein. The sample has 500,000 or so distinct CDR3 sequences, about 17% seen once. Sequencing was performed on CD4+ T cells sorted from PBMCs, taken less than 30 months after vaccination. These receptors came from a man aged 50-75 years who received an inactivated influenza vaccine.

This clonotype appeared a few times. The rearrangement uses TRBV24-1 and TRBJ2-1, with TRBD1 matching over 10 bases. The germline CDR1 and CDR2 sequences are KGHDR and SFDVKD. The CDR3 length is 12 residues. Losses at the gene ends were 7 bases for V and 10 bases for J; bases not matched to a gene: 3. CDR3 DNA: TGTGCCACCAGGCGGACAGGGGGGGAGCAGTTCTTC. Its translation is CATRRTGGEQFF.

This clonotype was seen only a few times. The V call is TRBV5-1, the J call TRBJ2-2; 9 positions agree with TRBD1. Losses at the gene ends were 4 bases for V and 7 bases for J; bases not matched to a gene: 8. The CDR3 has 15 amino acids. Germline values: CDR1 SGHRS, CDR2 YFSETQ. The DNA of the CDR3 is TGCGCCAGCAGCGCGGCGGGACAGGGCGACGGGGAGCTGTTTTTT. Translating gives CASSAAGQGDGELFF.

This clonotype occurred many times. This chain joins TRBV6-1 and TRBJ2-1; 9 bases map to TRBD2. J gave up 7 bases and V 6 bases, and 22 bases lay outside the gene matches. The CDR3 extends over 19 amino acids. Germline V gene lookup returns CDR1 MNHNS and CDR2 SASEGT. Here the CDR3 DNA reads TGTGCCAGCAGCCCGAATTTGGTGGCGGGGGGGACCTTTAAGAATGAGCAGTTCTTC. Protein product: CASSPNLVAGGTFKNEQFF.